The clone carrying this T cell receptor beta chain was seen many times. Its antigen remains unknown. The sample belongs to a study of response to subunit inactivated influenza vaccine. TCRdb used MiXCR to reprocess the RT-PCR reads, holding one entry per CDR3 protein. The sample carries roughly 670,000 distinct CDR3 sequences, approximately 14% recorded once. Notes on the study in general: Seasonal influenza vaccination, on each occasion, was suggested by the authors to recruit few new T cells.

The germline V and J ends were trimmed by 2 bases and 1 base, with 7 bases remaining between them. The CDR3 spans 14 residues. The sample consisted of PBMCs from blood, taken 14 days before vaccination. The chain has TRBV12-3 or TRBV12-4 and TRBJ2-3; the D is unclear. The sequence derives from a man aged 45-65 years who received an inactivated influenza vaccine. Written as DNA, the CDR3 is TGTGCCAGCAGTTTAAGGCCTCGCACAGATACGCAGTATTTT. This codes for CASSLRPRTDTQYF.